The next 27 T cell receptor beta chains were all read from a single sample in a study of T cell changes during pregnancy in multiple sclerosis. Method: immunoSEQ multiplex PCR; TCRdb's copy keeps in-frame clones and lacks some. In the table there are 73,000 or so clones, approximately 87% of which are singletons. Sequences were derived from peripheral blood, sampled after pregnancy. Receptor source: a female donor in good health, enrolled as a control in a pregnancy study.

The rearrangement joins TRBV5-8 to TRBJ1-2; D ambiguous. The ends were cut back, 4 bases at V and 2 bases at J, with 9 bases in the middle. CDR1 and CDR2 from the germline V gene are SGHTS and YDEGEE. The CDR3 has 13 amino acids. The CDR3 coding sequence is TGTGCCAGCAGCCGTGACACGAACTATGGCTACACCTTC. Its protein is CASSRDTNYGYTF.

The rearrangement joins TRBV18 to TRBJ2-3; 8 bases agree with TRBD2. The CDR3 runs 16 residues. In germline, CDR1 is KGHSH, CDR2 LQKENI. V lost 0 bases, J lost 6 bases, and 8 bases stayed unmatched. The CDR3 DNA reads TGTGCCAGCTCACCACCGAACGGACTAGCATCCGATACGCAGTATTTT. Its protein product is CASSPPNGLASDTQYF.

The chain joins TRBV19 to TRBJ1-1; a possible D gene is TRBD1 (6 bases). V was shortened by 0 bases and J by 7 bases, with 15 bases between the two germline ends. The CDR3 is 15 residues long. The germline V gene encodes CDR1 LNHDA and CDR2 SQIVND (reference sequence). For the CDR3, the DNA is TGTGCCAGTAGTATAGATCTCTCGGACAGCTTTGAAGCTTTCTTT. It encodes CASSIDLSDSFEAFF.

V usage is TRBV5-1 and J usage is TRBJ1-3; no definite D call. CDR1 and CDR2 (germline): SGHRS, YFSETQ. The CDR3 is 16 residues long. Trimming stripped 4 bases from V and 0 bases from J, with 14 bases between. DNA of the CDR3: TGCGCCAGCAGCGAACTCGTGGCGGCCTCTGGAAACACCATATATTTT. Translated: CASSELVAASGNTIYF.

This clone was detected once. The chain links TRBV6-6 to TRBJ2-3; D is ambiguous. Germline V CDR1 and CDR2: MNHNY, SVGAGI (reference sequence). The V end was cut by 5 bases, the J end by 4 bases, with 16 bases between. This CDR3 region has 15 residues. The CDR3 nucleotides read TGTGCCAGCAGTGAGCAGGCCGGAAAACCAGATACGCAGTATTTT. Its translation is CASSEQAGKPDTQYF.

The chain couples TRBV5-6 to TRBJ1-2; 7 nucleotides agree with TRBD1. Per germline, CDR1 SGHDT and CDR2 YYEEEE. The V segment lost 4 bases and the J segment 11 bases; nucleotides outside the gene matches: 5. This CDR3 is 11 amino acids long. The CDR3 coding sequence is TGTGCCAGCAGCGTGACAGGGTCGTACACCTTC. Its protein is CASSVTGSYTF.

The rearrangement links TRBV9 to TRBJ2-5, with D unclear. This CDR3 has 14 amino acids. Germline V lookup: CDR1 SGDLS, CDR2 YYNGEE. The ends were cut back, 0 bases at V and 0 bases at J, with 6 bases in the middle. As DNA, the CDR3 is TGTGCCAGCAGCGTAGGCGGCTACCAAGAGACCCAGTACTTC. Protein sequence: CASSVGGYQETQYF.

The chain uses TRBV30 and TRBJ1-1; 12 bases agree with TRBD1. The CDR3 has 18 residues. Trimming cost V 5 bases and J 1 base; bases outside gene matches: 14. The germline V gene has CDR1 GTSNPN and CDR2 SVGIG (reference sequence). The CDR3 DNA is TGTGCCTGGGGGTTCCGGGACAGGGGGCCCAGCGAGAACACTGAAGCTTTCTTT. This sequence encodes CAWGFRDRGPSENTEAFF.

J is TRBJ2-5 and V is TRBV6-4; D is possibly TRBD2 (7 bases). Trimming removed 5 bases at V and 1 base at J, with 8 bases between. From germline, CDR1 is MRHNA and CDR2 SNTAGT. The CDR3 contains 13 residues. Written as DNA, the CDR3 is TGTGCCAGCAGTCGGGGGGCCCAAGAGACCCAGTACTTC. This sequence encodes CASSRGAQETQYF.

The J gene is TRBJ1-1, the V gene TRBV5-1, with a weak D call TRBD1 (6 bases). The CDR3 loop spans 15 amino acids. CDR1 is SGHRS and CDR2 is YFSETQ in the germline V gene. The V gene lost 3 bases and the J gene lost 5 bases, with 17 bases spanning the gap. The CDR3 protein is CASSSPQGLRTEAFF. Here the CDR3 DNA reads TGCGCCAGCAGCTCCCCACAGGGCCTGAGGACTGAAGCTTTCTTT.

In this sample, this clone turned up a few times. CDR3 DNA sequence: TGTGCCAGCTCTCTAAGCGGGGAGGGAGGAGCCAAAAACATTCAGTACTTC. It encodes CASSLSGEGGAKNIQYF. J is TRBJ2-4 and V is TRBV18; 7 bases are shared with TRBD2. Germline assignment: CDR1 KGHSH and CDR2 LQKENI. CDR3 size: 17 residues. V was clipped by 6 bases and J by 0 bases; unmatched bases: 11.

V is TRBV6-5 and J is TRBJ1-4; D remains ambiguous. Germline-derived CDR1 and CDR2 are MNHEY and SVGAGI. The CDR3 is 14 residues long. Trimming shortened V by 0 bases and J by 3 bases, and 5 bases separated the two germline ends. The CDR3 region is CASSYSQANEKLFF. CDR3 coding DNA: TGTGCCAGCAGTTACTCGCAGGCTAATGAAAAACTGTTTTTT.

This chain uses TRBV11-2 with TRBJ1-3, with TRBD1 matching 8 bases. Germline CDR1 is SGHAT and CDR2 is FQNNGV. The ends lost 6 bases at V and 2 bases at J; junction bases unmatched: 9. The CDR3 runs to 16 residues. The CDR3 here is CASSSIQGAAGNTIYF. The CDR3 nucleotides read TGTGCCAGCAGTTCCATTCAGGGGGCAGCTGGAAACACCATATATTTT.

The V and J genes are TRBV6-4 and TRBJ2-7; 7 bases match TRBD2. V trimming: 10 bases; J trimming: 3 bases; junction bases outside the gene matches: 12. The CDR3 spans 14 residues. In germline, CDR1 is MRHNA, CDR2 SNTAGT. CDR3 sequence reads: CATRMASGFYEQYF. The CDR3 DNA follows: TGTGCCACCCGAATGGCTAGCGGATTCTACGAGCAGTACTTC.

The chain joins TRBV18 to TRBJ1-2; 11 bases agree with TRBD1. Looked up from germline, CDR1 is KGHSH and CDR2 is LQKENI. The CDR3 runs to 17 residues. Trimming removed 3 bases from V and 6 bases from J; junction bases left unmatched: 12. CDR3 bases: TGTGCCAGCTCACCTGAGGGGTGGACAGGGGGCGAGGATGGCTACACCTTC. Amino acids: CASSPEGWTGGEDGYTF.

V and J are TRBV7-2 and TRBJ1-5; the match to TRBD1 covers 7 bases. CDR3 length: 15 residues. Germline lookup yields CDR1 SGHTA and CDR2 FQGNSA. The trim removed 5 bases at V and 3 bases at J, leaving 7 bases unmatched. Here the CDR3 reads CASSQSQGFNQPQHF. The DNA of the CDR3 is TGTGCCAGCAGCCAATCACAGGGGTTCAATCAGCCCCAGCATTTT. The variable domain in full, with the rest retrieved from reference TRBV7-2 and TRBJ1-5, is GAGVSQSPSNKVTEKGKDVELRCDPISGHTALYWYRQSLGQGLEFLIYFQGNSAPDKSGLPSDRFSAERTGGSVSTLTIQRTQQEDSAVYLCASSQSQGFNQPQHFGDGTRLSIL.

CDR3 region: CASSLRQGGWDLHF. For the CDR3, the DNA is TGTGCCAGCAGCCTACGGCAGGGGGGCTGGGATCTCCACTTT. V and J are TRBV14 and TRBJ1-6; TRBD1 matches at 7 bases. Germline V gene lookup returns CDR1 SGHDN and CDR2 FVKESK. V lost 4 bases and J lost 16; bases outside the gene matches: 13. The CDR3 runs to 14 residues.

The chain couples TRBV5-1 to TRBJ2-1, with 10 bases fitting TRBD2. Germline V gene lookup returns CDR1 SGHRS and CDR2 YFSETQ. The trim removed 0 bases at V and 14 bases at J, leaving 11 bases unmatched. This CDR3 has 15 residues. This CDR3 is CASSLADKAGGLEFF. The CDR3 bases are TGCGCCAGCAGCTTGGCCGATAAAGCGGGGGGGCTGGAGTTCTTC.

The rearrangement links TRBV27 to TRBJ2-2, with unresolved D. With 3 bases removed from V and 0 bases from J, the gap between germline ends came to 5 bases. Germline values: CDR1 MNHEY, CDR2 SMNVEV (reference sequence). This CDR3 has 14 amino acids. The CDR3 DNA reads TGTGCCAGCAGTTTCTCTGCGAACACCGGGGAGCTGTTTTTT. It yields the protein CASSFSANTGELFF.

The rearrangement uses TRBV6-1 and TRBJ2-5; D possibly corresponds to TRBD2 (6 bases). Germline CDR1 is MNHNS and CDR2 is SASEGT. V shed 2 bases and J shed 2 bases, with 12 bases lying between them. This CDR3 spans 15 amino acids. CDR3 bases: TGTGCCAGCAGTGAAATTCGGGAGAAACAAGAGACCCAGTACTTC. This sequence encodes CASSEIREKQETQYF.

This chain connects TRBV4-1 to TRBJ2-7; 7 positions agree with TRBD2. V lost 2 bases, J lost 2 bases, and 6 bases stayed unmatched. Germline CDR1 is MGHRA and CDR2 is YSYEKL. The CDR3 loop spans 15 amino acids. CDR3 in amino acids: CASSQQPGGTYEQYF. Written as DNA, the CDR3 is TGCGCCAGCAGCCAACAACCCGGGGGGACCTACGAGCAGTACTTC.

The V and J genes are TRBV4-1 and TRBJ2-7, with 9 positions matching TRBD2. Germline V gives CDR1 MGHRA, CDR2 YSYEKL. The CDR3 runs to 15 residues. J lost 5 bases, V lost 1 base, and 6 bases had no gene match. Here the CDR3 DNA reads TGCGCCAGCAGCCAAGCGAGCGGGAGGTCCCACGAGCAGTACTTC. Residues: CASSQASGRSHEQYF.

The rearrangement links TRBV19 to TRBJ2-5; 7 positions match TRBD1. Losses at the gene ends were 2 bases for V and 3 bases for J; bases not matched to a gene: 6. Germline CDR1 LNHDA, CDR2 SQIVND (reference sequence). The CDR3 is 15 amino acids. CDR3 region: CASSIQGGGKETQYF. The DNA of the CDR3 is TGTGCCAGTAGTATACAAGGGGGCGGAAAAGAGACCCAGTACTTC.

The chain combines TRBV20-1 with TRBJ2-3; D unclear. Germline CDR1 is DFQATT and CDR2 is SNEGSKA (reference sequence). The CDR3 is 10 amino acids. The CDR3 coding sequence is TGCAGCCCCCAGGCAGATACGCAGTATTTT. Translating it yields CSPQADTQYF.

The chain has TRBV2 and TRBJ2-1, with 14 bases matching TRBD2. The V segment lost 4 bases and the J segment 10 bases; nucleotides outside the gene matches: 9. This CDR3 is built from 16 residues. Germline CDR1 reads SNHLY; CDR2 reads FYNNEI. CDR3 protein: CASSGETSGRVGEQFF. CDR3 nucleotides: TGTGCCAGCAGTGGAGAGACTAGCGGGAGGGTAGGCGAGCAGTTCTTC.

J is TRBJ1-2 and V is TRBV5-6; D is unresolved. V was pared by 0 bases and J by 1 base, with 7 bases between. Germline V gene sequence: CDR1 SGHDT, CDR2 YYEEEE. CDR3 length: 14 amino acids. CDR3 nucleotide sequence: TGTGCCAGCAGCTTGGGTCAGGTTAACTATGGCTACACCTTC. Translated, it gives CASSLGQVNYGYTF.

The gene calls are TRBV4-3 and TRBJ2-2; possible D gene TRBD1, 6 bases. This CDR3 has 14 amino acids. Germline-derived CDR1 and CDR2 are LGHNA and YSLEER. V gave up 3 bases and J gave up 5 bases, with 10 bases separating them. The CDR3 protein is CASSQTTGTGELFF. CDR3 DNA sequence: TGCGCCAGCAGCCAGACGACAGGAACCGGGGAGCTGTTTTTT.